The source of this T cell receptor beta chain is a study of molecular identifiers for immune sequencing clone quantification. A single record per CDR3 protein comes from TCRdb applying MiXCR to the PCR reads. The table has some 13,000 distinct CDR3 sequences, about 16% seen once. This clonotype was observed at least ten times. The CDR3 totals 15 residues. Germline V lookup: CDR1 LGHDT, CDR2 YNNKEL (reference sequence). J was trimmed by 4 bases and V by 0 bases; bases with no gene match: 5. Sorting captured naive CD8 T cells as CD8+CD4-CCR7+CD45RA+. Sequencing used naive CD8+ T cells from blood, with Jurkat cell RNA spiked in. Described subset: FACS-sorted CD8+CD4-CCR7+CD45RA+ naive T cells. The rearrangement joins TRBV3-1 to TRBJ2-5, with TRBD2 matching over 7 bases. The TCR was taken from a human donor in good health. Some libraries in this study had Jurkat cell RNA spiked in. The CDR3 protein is CASSQDGRGGETQYF. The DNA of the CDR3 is TGTGCCAGCAGCCAAGATGGGAGGGGAGGAGAGACCCAGTACTTC.